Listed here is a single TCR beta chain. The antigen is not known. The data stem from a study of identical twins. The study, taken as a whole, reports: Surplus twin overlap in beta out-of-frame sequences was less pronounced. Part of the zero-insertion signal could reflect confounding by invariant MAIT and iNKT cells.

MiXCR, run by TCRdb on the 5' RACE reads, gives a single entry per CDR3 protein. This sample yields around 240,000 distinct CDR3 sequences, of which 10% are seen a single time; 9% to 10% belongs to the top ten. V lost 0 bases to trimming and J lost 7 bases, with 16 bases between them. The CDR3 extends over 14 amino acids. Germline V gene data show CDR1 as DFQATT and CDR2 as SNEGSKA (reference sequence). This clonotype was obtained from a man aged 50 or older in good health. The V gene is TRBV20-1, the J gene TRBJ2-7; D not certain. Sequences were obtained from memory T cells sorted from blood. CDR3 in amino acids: CSARDMAGPREQYF. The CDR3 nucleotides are TGCAGTGCTAGAGATATGGCAGGCCCTAGGGAGCAGTACTTC.